This T cell receptor (beta chain) was recorded in a study of OX40 agonist ivuxolimab in advanced cancers. Study outcomes and limitations: Among the lowest levels of clonal expansion were found in partial responders at 0.1-3.0 mg/kg.

Baseline, cycle 4 day 1, and cycle 7 day 1 were the blood sampling points. Per the germline V gene, CDR1 is MDHEN and CDR2 is SYDVKM. V shed 5 bases, J shed 8 bases, and the junction held 16 bases outside the gene matches. The CDR3 runs 17 residues. Details on this clone: No antigen is known for it.

Method: immunoSEQ multiplex PCR; TCRdb's copy keeps in-frame clones and lacks some. The table includes about 60,000 clones, about 91% detected once. The clonotype originates from an adult with an advanced solid tumor such as melanoma, head and neck, liver or kidney cancer. This rearrangement joins TRBV28 to TRBJ1-4, with 8 bases lining up with TRBD1. This specimen was CD4+ or CD8+ T cells sorted from blood, taken in a trial of the OX40 agonist ivuxolimab. The CDR3 is CASSRVTGTGREEKLFF. In DNA, the CDR3 is TGTGCCAGCAGTCGAGTCACCGGGACAGGACGTGAGGAAAAACTGTTTTTT.